The 20 T cell receptor beta chains listed next were all sequenced from one sample in a study of T cell repertoires in cytomegalovirus infection. TCRdb re-derived calls from the reads in MiXCR, one entry per CDR3 protein. The profile shows about 340,000 distinct CDR3 sequences, 25% to 35% of them singletons. No antigens are known for them. Sequences were derived from cultured PBMCs, sampled from culture after CMV antigen stimulation. Every receptor here comes from a human donor in good health (CMV status not recorded). Some clones in this sample may be carry-over from other donors' samples.

The rearrangement uses TRBV7-9 and TRBJ1-1; D unresolved. The ends were cut back, 8 bases at V and 2 bases at J, with 12 bases in the middle. The germline V gene encodes CDR1 SEHNR and CDR2 FQNEAQ (reference sequence). The CDR3 totals 13 residues. The CDR3 DNA is TGTGCCAGCGTGGCGGATCCTAACACTGAAGCTTTCTTT. It yields the protein CASVADPNTEAFF.

J is TRBJ2-3 and V is TRBV2, with TRBD2 matching over 7 bases. Per germline, CDR1 SNHLY and CDR2 FYNNEI. The CDR3 has 14 residues. The J segment lost 2 bases and the V segment lost 6 bases, leaving 5 bases of the junction unmatched. The CDR3 spells CASSAGVDTDTQYF. In nucleotides, the CDR3 is TGTGCCAGCAGCGCGGGGGTAGACACAGATACGCAGTATTTT.

The count of this clonotype is one. The chain is built from TRBV9 and TRBJ1-1; D is unclear. The CDR3 has 14 residues. The V end was cut by 0 bases, the J end by 4 bases, with 10 bases between. Germline-derived CDR1 and CDR2 are SGDLS and YYNGEE. CDR3 sequence reads: CASSVDPTSTEAFF. The DNA for the CDR3 is TGTGCCAGCAGCGTAGATCCAACCTCCACTGAAGCTTTCTTT.

This rearrangement joins TRBV28 to TRBJ1-5; 7 positions match TRBD1. The CDR3 loop spans 16 amino acids. Germline CDR1 reads MDHEN; CDR2 reads SYDVKM. V gave up 5 bases and J gave up 3 bases; unmatched junction bases: 10. CDR3 residues: CASSPLSGTVNQPQHF. CDR3 coding DNA: TGTGCCAGCAGTCCGCTATCCGGGACAGTCAATCAGCCCCAGCATTTT.

This clonotype was counted many times. The rearrangement links TRBV24-1 to TRBJ2-7; D call uncertain. With 4 bases removed from V and 3 bases from J, the gap between germline ends came to 6 bases. Germline-derived CDR1 and CDR2 are KGHDR and SFDVKD. The CDR3 consists of 12 residues. The CDR3 reads CATSEGSYEQYF. The CDR3 nucleotides read TGTGCCACCAGTGAGGGCAGCTACGAGCAGTACTTC.

Only a few counts were recorded for this clonotype. The V call is TRBV7-9, the J call TRBJ2-1; 8 nucleotides agree with TRBD1. Trimming cost V 2 bases and J 9 bases; bases outside gene matches: 9. Germline V gene sequence: CDR1 SEHNR, CDR2 FQNEAQ (reference sequence). This CDR3 has 15 residues. The chain's CDR3 is CASSLLGQGAGEQFF. In nucleotides, the CDR3 is TGTGCCAGCAGCTTATTAGGGCAGGGGGCTGGTGAGCAGTTCTTC. The complete variable domain, with remaining parts taken from reference TRBV7-9 and TRBJ2-1, reads DTGVSQNPRHKITKRGQNVTFRCDPISEHNRLYWYRQTLGQGPEFLTYFQNEAQLEKSRLLSDRFSAERPKGSFSTLEIQRTEQGDSAMYLCASSLLGQGAGEQFFGPGTRLTVL.

This clonotype was seen more than once but under ten times. This chain uses TRBV20-1 with TRBJ2-7; 8 bases map to TRBD2. Germline CDR1 reads DFQATT; CDR2 reads SNEGSKA (reference sequence). This CDR3 is 16 amino acids long. With 0 bases clipped from V and 2 bases from J, the junction kept 9 bases outside the gene matches. The CDR3 sequence is CSARDLTSGSPYEQYF. DNA of the CDR3: TGCAGTGCTAGAGATCTAACTAGCGGAAGCCCCTACGAGCAGTACTTC.

The gene calls are TRBV25-1 and TRBJ2-1, with 9 bases lining up with TRBD1. V shed 7 bases and J 8 bases; nucleotides not matched to a gene: 12. The CDR3 covers 15 residues. The germline V gene encodes CDR1 MGHDK and CDR2 SYGVNS. DNA for the CDR3: TGTGCCAGCACCAAACCGGGGACAGGGACGGATGAGCAGTTCTTC. Residues: CASTKPGTGTDEQFF.

The chain carries TRBV7-6 and TRBJ1-5; D unresolved. Trimming removed 4 bases at V and 4 bases at J, with 8 bases between. The CDR3 is 13 amino acids. CDR1 and CDR2 (germline): SGHVS, FNYEAQ. The CDR3 is CASSSSQNQPQHF. The CDR3 nucleotides are TGTGCCAGCAGCTCATCACAGAATCAGCCCCAGCATTTT.

The chain is built from TRBV6-2 or TRBV6-3 and TRBJ2-2, with 8 bases lining up with TRBD2. Trimming removed 2 bases from V and 4 bases from J; junction bases left unmatched: 6. CDR3 length: 16 amino acids. Germline lookup yields CDR1 MNHEY and CDR2 SVGEGT. The CDR3 sequence: CASSYLGTSGTGELFF. The DNA for the CDR3 is TGTGCCAGCAGTTACCTGGGGACTAGTGGCACCGGGGAGCTGTTTTTT.

The chain has TRBV5-5 and TRBJ2-1; 12 bases agree with TRBD2. The CDR3 consists of 16 residues. V shed 3 bases and J 8 bases; nucleotides not matched to a gene: 9. In germline, CDR1 is SGHKS, CDR2 YYEKEE (reference sequence). CDR3 DNA sequence: TGTGCCAGCAGCTCGATACTAGCGGGAGGTGGTGATGAGCAGTTCTTC. Its protein is CASSSILAGGGDEQFF.

J is TRBJ1-1 and V is TRBV7-9, with 8 bases fitting TRBD1. Germline V gene sequence: CDR1 SEHNR, CDR2 FQNEAQ (reference sequence). V was pared by 5 bases and J by 4 bases, with 9 bases of the junction left unmatched. This CDR3 is built from 15 residues. CDR3 residues: CASSGYGQGGTEAFF. CDR3 bases: TGTGCCAGCAGCGGCTATGGACAGGGAGGCACTGAAGCTTTCTTT. The full variable domain, its missing parts supplied by reference TRBV7-9 and TRBJ1-1, is DTGVSQNPRHKITKRGQNVTFRCDPISEHNRLYWYRQTLGQGPEFLTYFQNEAQLEKSRLLSDRFSAERPKGSFSTLEIQRTEQGDSAMYLCASSGYGQGGTEAFFGQGTRLTVV.

V gene TRBV19 combines with J gene TRBJ1-4; D may be TRBD1 (5 bases). Looked up from germline, CDR1 is LNHDA and CDR2 is SQIVND (reference sequence). The V and J ends lost 5 bases and 4 bases respectively, with 14 bases between them. This CDR3 has 15 amino acids. The CDR3 coding sequence is TGTGCCAGTAGTGCGAGCAGGGTTGGTAATGAAAAACTGTTTTTT. Residues: CASSASRVGNEKLFF.

This clonotype was counted many times. The chain recombines TRBV7-6 with TRBJ1-1, with unresolved D. Trimming took 6 bases from V and 0 from J, leaving 8 bases between them. Germline values: CDR1 SGHVS, CDR2 FNYEAQ. The CDR3 loop spans 13 amino acids. The CDR3 protein is CASSWEMNTEAFF. CDR3 sequence (DNA): TGTGCCAGCAGTTGGGAGATGAACACTGAAGCTTTCTTT.

The genes are TRBV7-2 and TRBJ2-1; TRBD2 matches 14 bases. V was pared by 5 bases and J by 7 bases, with 10 bases of the junction left unmatched. The length of the CDR3 is 17 residues. CDR1 is SGHTA and CDR2 is FQGNSA in the germline V gene. CDR3 in amino acids: CASSPRLAGGLGNEQFF. CDR3 coding DNA: TGTGCCAGCAGCCCCCGACTAGCGGGAGGGTTGGGGAATGAGCAGTTCTTC.

In its sample, this clonotype was seen once. The chain combines TRBV11-2 with TRBJ2-7; TRBD2 matches at 10 bases. The germline gives CDR1 SGHAT, CDR2 FQNNGV. There are 15 residues in the CDR3. J was trimmed by 1 base and V by 1 base; bases with no gene match: 1. CDR3 sequence: CASSLASGGSYEQYF. The CDR3 DNA follows: TGTGCCAGCAGCTTAGCTAGCGGGGGATCCTACGAGCAGTACTTC.

The V call is TRBV28, the J call TRBJ2-7, with 9 bases aligning to TRBD1. V shed 2 bases, J shed 2 bases, and the junction held 4 bases outside the gene matches. The germline gives CDR1 MDHEN, CDR2 SYDVKM. The CDR3 totals 15 residues. The CDR3 region has the DNA TGTGCCAGCAGTTTAATCAGGACAGGGGCCTACGAGCAGTACTTC. It encodes CASSLIRTGAYEQYF.

V and J are TRBV19 and TRBJ1-1; D gene unclear. CDR3 length: 15 residues. Germline CDR1 is LNHDA and CDR2 is SQIVND (reference sequence). Trimming took 3 bases from V and 1 from J, leaving 12 bases between them. The CDR3: CASSIESAENTEAFF. DNA of the CDR3: TGTGCCAGTAGTATCGAGTCGGCAGAGAACACTGAAGCTTTCTTT.

The V and J genes are TRBV10-3 and TRBJ1-1, with no clear D. The CDR3 is 14 amino acids. V was clipped by 6 bases and J by 1 base, with 12 bases between them. CDR1 and CDR2 from the germline V gene are ENHRY and SYGVKD. The CDR3 sequence is CAIRPGEGNTEAFF. The CDR3 DNA is TGTGCCATCAGACCCGGGGAGGGGAACACTGAAGCTTTCTTT.

This chain connects TRBV7-2 to TRBJ2-7, with TRBD2 matching 11 bases. Per germline, CDR1 SGHTA and CDR2 FQGNSA. This CDR3 is 16 amino acids long. Trimming took 5 bases from V and 4 from J; bases not matched to a gene: 10. Written as DNA, the CDR3 is TGTGCCAGCAGCCCCGATAGCGGGAGGGCCGCGTACGAGCAGTACTTC. Protein: CASSPDSGRAAYEQYF.